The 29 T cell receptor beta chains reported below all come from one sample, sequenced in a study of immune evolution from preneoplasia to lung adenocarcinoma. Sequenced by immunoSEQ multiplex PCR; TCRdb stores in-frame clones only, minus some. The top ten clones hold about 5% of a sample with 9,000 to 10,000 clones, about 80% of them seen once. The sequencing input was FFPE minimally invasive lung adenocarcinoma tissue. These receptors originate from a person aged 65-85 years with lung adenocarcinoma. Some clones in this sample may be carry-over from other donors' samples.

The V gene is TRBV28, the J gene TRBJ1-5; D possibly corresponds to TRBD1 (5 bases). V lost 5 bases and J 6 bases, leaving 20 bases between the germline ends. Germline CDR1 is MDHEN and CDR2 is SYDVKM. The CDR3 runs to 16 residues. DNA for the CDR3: TGTGCCAGCAGTCATTACCCTCAGGGCCAGAGTCAGCCCCAGCATTTT. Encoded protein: CASSHYPQGQSQPQHF. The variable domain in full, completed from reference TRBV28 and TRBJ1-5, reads DVKVTQSSRYLVKRTGEKVFLECVQDMDHENMFWYRQDPGLGLRLIYFSYDVKMKEKGDIPEGYSVSREKKERFSLILESASTNQTSMYLCASSHYPQGQSQPQHFGDGTRLSIL.

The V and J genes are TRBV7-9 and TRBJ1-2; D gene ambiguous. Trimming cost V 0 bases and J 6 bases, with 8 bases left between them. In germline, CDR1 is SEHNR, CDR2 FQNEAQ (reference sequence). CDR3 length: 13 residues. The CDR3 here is CASSLASENGYTF. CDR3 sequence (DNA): TGTGCCAGCAGCTTAGCGTCAGAGAATGGCTACACCTTC.

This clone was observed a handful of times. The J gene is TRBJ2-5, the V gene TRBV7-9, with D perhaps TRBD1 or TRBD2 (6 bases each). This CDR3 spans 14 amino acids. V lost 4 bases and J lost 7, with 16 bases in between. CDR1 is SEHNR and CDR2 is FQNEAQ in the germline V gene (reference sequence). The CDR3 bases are TGTGCCAGCAGCTCGCTCGGGGGCAGGGTGACCCAGTACTTC. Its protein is CASSSLGGRVTQYF.

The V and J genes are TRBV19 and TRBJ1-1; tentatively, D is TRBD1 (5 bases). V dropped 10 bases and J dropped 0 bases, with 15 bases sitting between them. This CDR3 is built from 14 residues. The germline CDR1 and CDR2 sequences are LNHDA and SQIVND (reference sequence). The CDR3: CATLPQGLNTEAFF. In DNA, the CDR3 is TGTGCCACTCTACCGCAGGGCCTGAACACTGAAGCTTTCTTT. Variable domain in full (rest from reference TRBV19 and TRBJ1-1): DGGITQSPKYLFRKEGQNVTLSCEQNLNHDAMYWYRQDPGQGLRLIYYSQIVNDFQKGDIAEGYSVSREKKESFPLTVTSAQKNPTAFYLCATLPQGLNTEAFFGQGTRLTVV.

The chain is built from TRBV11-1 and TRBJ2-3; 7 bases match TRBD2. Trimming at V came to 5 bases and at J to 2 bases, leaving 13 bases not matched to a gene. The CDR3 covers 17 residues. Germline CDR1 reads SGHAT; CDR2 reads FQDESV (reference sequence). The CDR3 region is CASSQMGLAAATDTQYF. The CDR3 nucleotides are TGTGCCAGCAGCCAAATGGGGCTAGCGGCCGCCACAGATACGCAGTATTTT. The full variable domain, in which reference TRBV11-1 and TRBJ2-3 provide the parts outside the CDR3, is EAEVAQSPRYKITEKSQAVAFWCDPISGHATLYWYRQILGQGPELLVQFQDESVVDDSQLPKDRFSAERLKGVDSTLKIQPAELGDSAMYLCASSQMGLAAATDTQYFGPGTRLTVL.

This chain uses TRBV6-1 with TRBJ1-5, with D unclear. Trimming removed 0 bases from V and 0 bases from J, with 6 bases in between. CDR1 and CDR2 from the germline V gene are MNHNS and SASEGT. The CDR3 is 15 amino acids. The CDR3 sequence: CASSEALFSNQPQHF. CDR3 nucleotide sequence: TGTGCCAGCAGTGAAGCGCTATTTAGCAATCAGCCCCAGCATTTT.

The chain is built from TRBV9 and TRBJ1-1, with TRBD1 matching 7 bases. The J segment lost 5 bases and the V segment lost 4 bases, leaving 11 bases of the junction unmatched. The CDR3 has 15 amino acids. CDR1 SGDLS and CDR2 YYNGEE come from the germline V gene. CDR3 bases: TGTGCCAGCAGCCGATGGGACAGCCTGGGGACTGAAGCTTTCTTT. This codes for CASSRWDSLGTEAFF.

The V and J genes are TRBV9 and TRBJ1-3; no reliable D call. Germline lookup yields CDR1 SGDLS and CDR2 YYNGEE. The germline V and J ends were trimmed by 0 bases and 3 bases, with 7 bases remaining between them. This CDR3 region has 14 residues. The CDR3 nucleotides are TGTGCCAGCAGCGTAGCAGTTGGTGGAAACACCATATATTTT. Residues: CASSVAVGGNTIYF.

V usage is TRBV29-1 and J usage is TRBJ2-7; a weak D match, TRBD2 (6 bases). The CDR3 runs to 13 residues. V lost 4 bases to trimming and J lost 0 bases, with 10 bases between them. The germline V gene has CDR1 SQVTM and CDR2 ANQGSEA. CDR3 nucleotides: TGCAGCGTTGTAGCGGATAGCTCCTACGAGCAGTACTTC. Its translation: CSVVADSSYEQYF.

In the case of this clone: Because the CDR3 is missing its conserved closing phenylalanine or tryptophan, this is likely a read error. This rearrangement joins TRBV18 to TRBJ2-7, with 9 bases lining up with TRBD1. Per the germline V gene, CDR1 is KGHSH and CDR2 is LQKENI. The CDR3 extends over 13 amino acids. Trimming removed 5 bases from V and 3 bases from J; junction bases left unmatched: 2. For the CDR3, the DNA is TGTGCCAGCTCATCGGGACAGGGCTACGAGCAGTACCTC. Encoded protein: CASSSGQGYEQYL.

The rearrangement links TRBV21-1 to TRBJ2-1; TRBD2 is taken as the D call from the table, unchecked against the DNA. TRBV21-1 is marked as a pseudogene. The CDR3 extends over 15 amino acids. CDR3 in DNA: TGTGCCAGCAGCAACCGGGGGAAAAGGGCTTTCGAGCAGTTCTTC. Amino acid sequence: CASSNRGKRAFEQFF.

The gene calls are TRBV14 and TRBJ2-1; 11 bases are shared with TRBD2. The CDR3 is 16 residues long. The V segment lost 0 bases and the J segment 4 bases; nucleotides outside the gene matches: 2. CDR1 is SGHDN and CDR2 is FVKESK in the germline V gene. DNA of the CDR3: TGTGCCAGCAGCCAAGATAGACTAGCGGGATACAATGAGCAGTTCTTC. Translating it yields CASSQDRLAGYNEQFF.

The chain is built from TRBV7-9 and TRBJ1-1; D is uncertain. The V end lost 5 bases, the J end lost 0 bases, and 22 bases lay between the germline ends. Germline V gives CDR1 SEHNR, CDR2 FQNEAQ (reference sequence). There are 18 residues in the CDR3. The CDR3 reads CASSVFWEGIGMNTEAFF. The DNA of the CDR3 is TGTGCCAGCAGCGTGTTCTGGGAAGGGATTGGCATGAACACTGAAGCTTTCTTT.

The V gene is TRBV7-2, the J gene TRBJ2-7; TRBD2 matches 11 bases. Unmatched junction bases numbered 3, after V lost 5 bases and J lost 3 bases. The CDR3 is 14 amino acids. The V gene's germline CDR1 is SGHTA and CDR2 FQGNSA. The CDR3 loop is CASSQGLAVYEQYF. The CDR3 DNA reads TGTGCCAGCAGCCAGGGACTAGCGGTCTACGAGCAGTACTTC.

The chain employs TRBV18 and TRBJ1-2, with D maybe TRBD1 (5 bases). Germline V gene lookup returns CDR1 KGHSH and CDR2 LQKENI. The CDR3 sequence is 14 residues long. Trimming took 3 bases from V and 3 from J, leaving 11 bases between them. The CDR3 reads CASSPPGRDYGYTF. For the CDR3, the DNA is TGTGCCAGCTCACCGCCCGGCAGGGACTATGGCTACACCTTC.

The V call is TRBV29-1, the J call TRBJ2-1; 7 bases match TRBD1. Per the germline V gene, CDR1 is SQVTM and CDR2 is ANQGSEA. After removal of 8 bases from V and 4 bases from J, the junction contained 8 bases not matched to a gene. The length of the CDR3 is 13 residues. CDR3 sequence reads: CSLWTGSYNEQFF. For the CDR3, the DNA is TGCAGCCTATGGACAGGCTCTTACAATGAGCAGTTCTTC.

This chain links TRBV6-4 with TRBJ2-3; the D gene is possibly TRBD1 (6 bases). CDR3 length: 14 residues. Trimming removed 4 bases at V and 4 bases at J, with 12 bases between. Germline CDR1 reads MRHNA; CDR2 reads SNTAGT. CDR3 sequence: CASSVIPGADTQYF. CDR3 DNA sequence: TGTGCCAGCAGTGTTATCCCAGGGGCAGATACGCAGTATTTT.

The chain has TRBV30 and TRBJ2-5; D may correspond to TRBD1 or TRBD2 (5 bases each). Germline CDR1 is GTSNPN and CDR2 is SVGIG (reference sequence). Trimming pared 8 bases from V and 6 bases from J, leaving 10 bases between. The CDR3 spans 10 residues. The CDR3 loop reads CALGEKTQYF. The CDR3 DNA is TGTGCCCTAGGGGAGAAGACCCAGTACTTC.

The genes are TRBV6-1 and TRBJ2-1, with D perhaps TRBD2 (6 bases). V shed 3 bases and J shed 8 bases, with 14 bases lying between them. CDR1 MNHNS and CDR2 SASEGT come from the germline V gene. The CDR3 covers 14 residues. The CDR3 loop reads CASSEGGKRYEQFF. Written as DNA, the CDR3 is TGTGCCAGCAGTGAGGGGGGTAAAAGATATGAGCAGTTCTTC.

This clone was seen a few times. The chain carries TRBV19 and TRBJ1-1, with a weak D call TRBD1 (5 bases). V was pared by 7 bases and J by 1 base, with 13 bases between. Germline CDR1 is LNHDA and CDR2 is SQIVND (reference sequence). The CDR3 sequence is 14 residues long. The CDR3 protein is CASKIGVTNTEAFF. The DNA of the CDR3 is TGTGCCAGTAAGATAGGGGTCACGAACACTGAAGCTTTCTTT.

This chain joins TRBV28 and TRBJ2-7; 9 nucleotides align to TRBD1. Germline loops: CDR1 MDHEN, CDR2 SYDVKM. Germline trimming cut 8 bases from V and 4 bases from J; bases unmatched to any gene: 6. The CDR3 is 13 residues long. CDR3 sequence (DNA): TGTGCCAGCGAACAGGGGGCTTATTACGAGCAGTACTTC. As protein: CASEQGAYYEQYF.

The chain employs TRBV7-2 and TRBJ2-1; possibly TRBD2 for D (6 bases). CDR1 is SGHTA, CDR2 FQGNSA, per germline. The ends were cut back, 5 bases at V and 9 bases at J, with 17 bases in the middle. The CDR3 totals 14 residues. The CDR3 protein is CASSTAAGEVEQFF. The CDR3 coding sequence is TGTGCCAGCAGCACTGCGGCCGGGGAGGTTGAGCAGTTCTTC.

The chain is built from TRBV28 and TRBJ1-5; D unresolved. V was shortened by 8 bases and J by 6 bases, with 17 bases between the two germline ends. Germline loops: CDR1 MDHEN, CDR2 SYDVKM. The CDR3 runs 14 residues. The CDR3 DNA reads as TGTGCCAGCCGGTTTGAGGTCAGCGGTCAGCCCCAGCATTTT. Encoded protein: CASRFEVSGQPQHF.

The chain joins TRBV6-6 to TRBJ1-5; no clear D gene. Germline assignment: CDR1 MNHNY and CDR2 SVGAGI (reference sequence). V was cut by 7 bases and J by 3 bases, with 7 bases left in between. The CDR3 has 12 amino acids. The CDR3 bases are TGTGCCAGCAAAAACCCCAATCAGCCCCAGCATTTT. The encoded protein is CASKNPNQPQHF.

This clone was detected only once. The CDR3, as DNA: TGTGCCTGGAGTGTGACGGTGAACACTGAAGCTTTCTTT. Translating gives CAWSVTVNTEAFF. The chain has TRBV30 and TRBJ1-1; no clear D. The germline V and J ends were trimmed by 0 bases and 0 bases, with 5 bases remaining between them. Germline values: CDR1 GTSNPN, CDR2 SVGIG (reference sequence). This CDR3 comprises 13 residues.

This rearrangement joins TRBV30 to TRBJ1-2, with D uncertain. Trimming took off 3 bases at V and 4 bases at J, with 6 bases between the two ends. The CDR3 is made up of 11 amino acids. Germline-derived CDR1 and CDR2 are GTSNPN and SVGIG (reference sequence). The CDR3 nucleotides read TGTGCCTGGAGGGGATTCTATGGCTACACCTTC. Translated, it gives CAWRGFYGYTF.

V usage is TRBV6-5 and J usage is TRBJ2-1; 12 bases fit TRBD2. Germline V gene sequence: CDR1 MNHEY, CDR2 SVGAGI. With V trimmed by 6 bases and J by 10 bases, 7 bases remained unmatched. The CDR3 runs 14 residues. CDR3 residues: CASSRGLAGREQFF. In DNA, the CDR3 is TGTGCCAGCAGCCGCGGACTAGCGGGACGAGAGCAGTTCTTC.

The CDR3 DNA reads as TGTGCCAGCAGCTCGGGACAGGGGACGATCTATGGCTACACCTTC. Encoded protein: CASSSGQGTIYGYTF. The gene calls are TRBV5-4 and TRBJ1-2; 10 positions agree with TRBD1. Germline V gene lookup returns CDR1 SGHNT and CDR2 YYREEE (reference sequence). Trimming removed 3 bases from V and 4 bases from J; junction bases left unmatched: 6. The CDR3 extends over 15 amino acids.

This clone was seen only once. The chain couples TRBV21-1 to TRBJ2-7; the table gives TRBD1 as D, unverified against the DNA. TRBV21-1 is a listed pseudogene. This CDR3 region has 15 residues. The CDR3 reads CASSKRSRGRNEQYF. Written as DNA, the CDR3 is TGTGCCAGCAGCAAAAGGAGCAGGGGTAGGAACGAGCAGTACTTC.